Listed below are T cell receptor beta chains from one sample, sequenced in a study of identical twins. One entry per CDR3 protein results from TCRdb running MiXCR on the 5' RACE reads. This sample has about 790,000 distinct CDR3 sequences, with roughly 18% found just once. The data also belong to a second study, concerning T cells expressing NK-cell markers.

The sequencing input was PBMCs. The source of these receptors is a woman under 30 in good health. Each CDR3 is given with its conserved first and last residue. D genes are given only for firm matches. Expanded clones get a size class; other rows say once, few or many, or leave the size out.

D: NA; V: TRBV28; J: TRBJ1-6; size: NA; CDR3: CASISQVSYNSPLHF; DNA: TGTGCCAGCATATCGCAGGTTTCCTATAATTCACCCCTCCACTTT
D: TRBD2; V: TRBV20-1; J: TRBJ2-1; size: few; CDR3: CSASVAGGRNEQFF; DNA: TGCAGTGCTAGTGTAGCGGGGGGGCGGAATGAGCAGTTCTTC
D: NA; V: TRBV5-1; J: TRBJ2-1; size: NA; CDR3: CASKYSDNEQFF; DNA: TGCGCCAGCAAATATTCTGACAATGAGCAGTTCTTC
D: TRBD1; V: TRBV6-5; J: TRBJ1-4; size: many; CDR3: CASSYGRGLPNEKLFF; DNA: TGTGCCAGCAGTTACGGCAGGGGGCTACCTAATGAAAAACTGTTTTTT
D: NA; V: TRBV20-1; J: TRBJ2-5; size: NA; CDR3: CSASGQPSTQETQYF; DNA: TGCAGTGCTAGCGGCCAACCCAGTACCCAAGAGACCCAGTACTTC
D: TRBD1; V: TRBV12-3/TRBV12-4; J: TRBJ1-2; size: many; CDR3: CASSDRGSYYTF; DNA: TGTGCCAGCAGTGACAGGGGATCCTACTACACCTTC
D: TRBD1; V: TRBV12-3/TRBV12-4; J: TRBJ2-7; size: few; CDR3: CASSLTGVRYEQYF; DNA: TGTGCCAGCAGCCTGACAGGGGTACGTTACGAGCAGTACTTC
D: NA; V: TRBV12-3/TRBV12-4; J: TRBJ1-2; size: few; CDR3: CASSLSASGYTF; DNA: TGTGCCAGCAGTTTATCCGCCAGCGGCTACACCTTC
D: NA; V: TRBV9; J: TRBJ2-1; size: NA; CDR3: CASSGGGMNEQFF; DNA: TGTGCCAGCAGCGGCGGAGGTATGAATGAGCAGTTCTTC
D: NA; V: TRBV4-2; J: TRBJ2-5; size: NA; CDR3: CASSQRVYGAQETQYF; DNA: TGTGCCAGCAGCCAACGGGTATACGGGGCTCAAGAGACCCAGTACTTC
D: NA; V: TRBV6-5; J: TRBJ1-2; size: few; CDR3: CASRRRDRGYTF; DNA: TGTGCCAGCAGGAGAAGGGACCGGGGCTACACCTTC
D: TRBD1; V: TRBV14; J: TRBJ1-2; size: NA; CDR3: CASSWTGEGYTF; DNA: TGTGCCAGCAGTTGGACAGGGGAGGGCTACACCTTC
D: NA; V: TRBV20-1; J: TRBJ2-7; size: NA; CDR3: CSARTSDAGRHEQYF; DNA: TGCAGTGCTAGGACCTCGGACGCGGGAAGACACGAGCAGTACTTC
D: TRBD1; V: TRBV12-3/TRBV12-4; J: TRBJ2-7; size: NA; CDR3: CASSLPTGGESYEQYF; DNA: TGTGCCAGCAGTTTACCCACAGGGGGCGAATCCTACGAGCAGTACTTC
D: NA; V: TRBV5-4; J: TRBJ2-3; size: few; CDR3: CASSSYSSAQYF; DNA: TGTGCCAGCAGCTCCTACTCCTCAGCGCAGTATTTT
D: NA; V: TRBV20-1; J: TRBJ2-7; size: NA; CDR3: CSARPGRPNEQYF; DNA: TGCAGTGCTAGACCGGGACGGCCCAACGAGCAGTACTTC
D: NA; V: TRBV6-2/TRBV6-3; J: TRBJ2-1; size: few; CDR3: CASSFSTWVYNEQFF; DNA: TGTGCCAGCAGTTTCTCGACGTGGGTTTACAATGAGCAGTTCTTC
D: TRBD1; V: TRBV5-1; J: TRBJ2-1; size: few; CDR3: CASSRRDRGRNEQFF; DNA: TGCGCCAGCAGCCGCCGGGACAGGGGTCGGAATGAGCAGTTCTTC
D: NA; V: TRBV29-1; J: TRBJ1-2; size: NA; CDR3: CSVVKANYGYTF; DNA: TGCAGCGTCGTCAAAGCTAACTATGGCTACACCTTC
D: NA; V: TRBV7-9; J: TRBJ1-1; size: NA; CDR3: CASSSYSPNTEAFF; DNA: TGTGCCAGCAGTTCCTACAGTCCGAACACTGAAGCTTTCTTT
D: NA; V: TRBV20-1; J: TRBJ2-2; size: few; CDR3: CSASEGANTGELFF; DNA: TGCAGTGCTAGTGAGGGAGCGAACACCGGGGAGCTGTTTTTT
D: TRBD1; V: TRBV5-5; J: TRBJ1-1; size: few; CDR3: CASRNGQDLNTEAFF; DNA: TGTGCCAGCAGAAATGGACAGGACCTGAACACTGAAGCTTTCTTT
D: NA; V: TRBV12-3/TRBV12-4; J: TRBJ2-1; size: NA; CDR3: CASSFYSVGARNEQFF; DNA: TGTGCCAGCAGTTTCTATTCGGTGGGAGCGCGCAATGAGCAGTTCTTC
D: TRBD1; V: TRBV4-3; J: TRBJ2-7; size: few; CDR3: CASSQEQGRSEQYF; DNA: TGCGCCAGCAGCCAAGAACAGGGGCGGTCCGAGCAGTACTTC
D: TRBD1; V: TRBV6-1; J: TRBJ1-6; size: few; CDR3: CASSDRAGNSPLHF; DNA: TGTGCCAGCAGCGACAGGGCGGGGAATTCACCCCTCCACTTT
D: TRBD1; V: TRBV30; J: TRBJ2-3; size: NA; CDR3: CAWSTGVGTQYF; DNA: TGTGCCTGGAGTACAGGGGTAGGTACGCAGTATTTT
D: NA; V: TRBV12-3/TRBV12-4; J: TRBJ1-4; size: many; CDR3: CASRTGTDNEKLFF; DNA: TGTGCCAGCAGGACCGGGACGGATAATGAAAAACTGTTTTTT
D: NA; V: TRBV10-3; J: TRBJ2-1; size: NA; CDR3: CAISTGTTSYNEQFF; DNA: TGTGCCATCAGTACCGGGACCACCTCCTACAATGAGCAGTTCTTC
D: TRBD1; V: TRBV20-1; J: TRBJ1-6; size: NA; CDR3: CSASQDRAPYNSPLHF; DNA: TGCAGTGCTAGCCAGGACAGGGCGCCCTATAATTCACCCCTCCACTTT
D: NA; V: TRBV7-9; J: TRBJ1-2; size: NA; CDR3: CASSPGGGSDANYGYTF; DNA: TGTGCCAGCAGCCCCGGGGGAGGGTCGGACGCTAACTATGGCTACACCTTC
D: NA; V: TRBV20-1; J: TRBJ1-5; size: few; CDR3: CSASRGASNQPQHF; DNA: TGCAGTGCTAGTAGGGGGGCTTCCAATCAGCCCCAGCATTTT
D: NA; V: TRBV21-1; J: TRBJ2-7; size: NA; CDR3: CASSKAVHEQYF; DNA: TGTGCCAGCAGCAAAGCGGTCCACGAGCAGTACTTC
D: NA; V: TRBV12-3/TRBV12-4; J: TRBJ1-1; size: few; CDR3: CASSFRPSLRGTEAFF; DNA: TGTGCCAGCAGTTTCCGGCCATCTCTACGGGGCACTGAAGCTTTCTTT
D: TRBD2; V: TRBV5-1; J: TRBJ2-1; size: few; CDR3: CASSSVAGGFGNEQFF; DNA: TGCGCCAGCAGCTCAGTAGCGGGAGGTTTCGGCAATGAGCAGTTCTTC
D: TRBD1; V: TRBV12-3/TRBV12-4; J: TRBJ1-2; size: few; CDR3: CASSPPDRGPGYTF; DNA: TGTGCCAGCAGTCCGCCCGACAGGGGGCCTGGCTACACCTTC
D: NA; V: TRBV5-6; J: TRBJ2-2; size: NA; CDR3: CASSFGLGGTNTGELFF; DNA: TGTGCCAGCAGCTTTGGATTGGGCGGGACGAACACCGGGGAGCTGTTTTTT
D: NA; V: TRBV29-1; J: TRBJ2-1; size: NA; CDR3: CSVLPDGWNNEQFF; DNA: TGCAGCGTCCTTCCTGACGGCTGGAACAATGAGCAGTTCTTC
D: NA; V: TRBV6-1; J: TRBJ1-2; size: few; CDR3: CASRPDRSHGYTF; DNA: TGTGCCAGCAGACCAGACAGGAGTCATGGCTACACCTTC
D: NA; V: TRBV25-1; J: TRBJ1-6; size: NA; CDR3: CASSGLVDSPLHF; DNA: TGTGCCAGCAGTGGACTGGTGGATTCACCCCTCCACTTT
D: NA; V: TRBV7-9; J: TRBJ2-7; size: NA; CDR3: CASSLVDLGHYEQYF; DNA: TGTGCCAGCAGCTTAGTTGATCTGGGTCACTACGAGCAGTACTTC
D: TRBD1; V: TRBV18; J: TRBJ2-7; size: NA; CDR3: CASSPSRGLGEQYF; DNA: TGTGCCAGCTCACCAAGCAGGGGGCTGGGGGAGCAGTACTTC
D: TRBD1; V: TRBV12-3/TRBV12-4; J: TRBJ1-4; size: few; CDR3: CASTRTGWDEKLFF; DNA: TGTGCCAGCACCCGGACAGGGTGGGATGAAAAACTGTTTTTT